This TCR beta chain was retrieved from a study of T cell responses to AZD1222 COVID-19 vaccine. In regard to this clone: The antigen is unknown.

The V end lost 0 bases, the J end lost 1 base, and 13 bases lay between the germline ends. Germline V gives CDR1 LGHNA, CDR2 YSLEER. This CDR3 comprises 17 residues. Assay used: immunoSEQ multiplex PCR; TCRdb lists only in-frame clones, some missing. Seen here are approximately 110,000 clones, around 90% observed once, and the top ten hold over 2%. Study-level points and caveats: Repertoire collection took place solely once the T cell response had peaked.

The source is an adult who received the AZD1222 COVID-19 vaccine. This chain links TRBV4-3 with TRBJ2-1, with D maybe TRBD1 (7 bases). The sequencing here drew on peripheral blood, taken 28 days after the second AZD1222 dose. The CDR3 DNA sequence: TGCGCCAGCAGCCAAGATGTCAGGGGGGCTTCCTACAATGAGCAGTTCTTC. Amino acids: CASSQDVRGASYNEQFF.